This T cell receptor (beta chain) was captured in a study of shared clonotypes between healthy human individuals. Looking at the study overall: CD4 naive cells filled three plates per donor, CD4 memory three, CD8 naive two and CD8 memory one. General study findings and limits: Among donors, sharing of clonotypes was expected to be affected by sequencing depth. Sharing across four donors was highest in naive CD4 (around 5%) and lowest in memory CD8 (approximately 0.4%).

Some clones are missing from TCRdb's copy, which holds only in-frame ones; the method was immunoSEQ multiplex PCR. This table holds more than 550,000 clones, 80% to 95% found once. To note about this clone: Its specificity is unknown.

The V and J ends lost 1 base and 6 bases respectively, with 14 bases between them. The CDR3 runs 15 residues. Looked up from germline, CDR1 is LNHDA and CDR2 is SQIVND (reference sequence). Sequencing was carried out using memory CD8+ T cells from PBMCs. The subset was: CD45RO+ cells pooled with CCR7-negative TemRA cells. The receptor comes from a man in his late teens or twenties in good health. Some clones in this sample may be carry-over from other donors' samples. The gene calls are TRBV19 and TRBJ2-3; D remains ambiguous. CDR3 nucleotide sequence: TGTGCCAGTAGTATAGTTGGGGTTTCGATTGATACGCAGTATTTT. Translated, it gives CASSIVGVSIDTQYF.